The rows below give T cell receptor beta chains drawn from one sample of a study of blood T cell repertoires in COVID-19. The repertoire was sequenced with immunoSEQ multiplex PCR; TCRdb's copy has only in-frame clones and lacks some. The data show some 200,000 clones, approximately 80% seen once. Sequencing used peripheral blood. These receptors were collected from a woman older than 75 with COVID-19, enrolled during active disease. Both conserved end residues are part of each CDR3. D genes are given only for firm matches. Size values are once, few and many counts, or a class for expanded clones, and some rows have none.

size: -
D: -
V: TRBV27
J: TRBJ1-2
DNA: TGTGCCAGCAGTTTTAGGGGGTGGTATGGCTACACCTTC
CDR3: CASSFRGWYGYTF

size: -
D: TRBD1
V: TRBV9
J: TRBJ1-2
DNA: TGTGCCAGCAGCCTTCTGGACAGGGTAGACGGCTACACCTTC
CDR3: CASSLLDRVDGYTF

size: -
D: -
V: TRBV5-8
J: TRBJ2-7
DNA: TGTGCCAGCAGCCTCACAGGGTGGGACGAGCAGTACTTC
CDR3: CASSLTGWDEQYF

size: -
D: TRBD1
V: TRBV20-1
J: TRBJ1-2
DNA: TGCAGTGCTTCAGGGGGCGAGGGCTACACCTTC
CDR3: CSASGGEGYTF

size: many
D: -
V: TRBV28
J: TRBJ1-5
DNA: TGTGCCAGCAGATCAATCCGGGACACCATTCGTTATGCCTATCAGCCCCAGCATTTT
CDR3: CASRSIRDTIRYAYQPQHF

size: -
D: TRBD1
V: TRBV6-4
J: TRBJ2-2
DNA: TGTGCCAGCAGTGCCGGGACAGGGGCGGCCGGGGAGCTGTTTTTT
CDR3: CASSAGTGAAGELFF

size: -
D: TRBD2
V: TRBV7-2
J: TRBJ2-2
DNA: TGTGCCAGCAGCTTAAGCGGGACTAGCGGCACCGGGGAGCTGTTTTTT
CDR3: CASSLSGTSGTGELFF

size: -
D: -
V: TRBV7-3
J: TRBJ2-1
DNA: TGTGCCAGCAGCCCGAACTGGGGGGTACCTGGCGGCAATGAGCAGTTCTTC
CDR3: CASSPNWGVPGGNEQFF

size: -
D: -
V: TRBV19
J: TRBJ1-6
DNA: TGTGCCAGTAGTACTACCGGACCCTCGTCAGGGTCACCCCTCCACTTT
CDR3: CASSTTGPSSGSPLHF

size: -
D: TRBD2
V: TRBV5-5
J: TRBJ2-1
DNA: TGTGCCAGCAGCTCGAAGGGACTAGCGGCTTACAATGAGCAGTTCTTC
CDR3: CASSSKGLAAYNEQFF

size: -
D: -
V: TRBV6-6
J: TRBJ2-3
DNA: TGTGCCAGCGGAACAGTAGGTACGCAGTATTTT
CDR3: CASGTVGTQYF

size: -
D: -
V: TRBV5-1
J: TRBJ2-3
DNA: TGCGCCAGCAGCTTTACAGCGGGCGGCACAGATACGCAGTATTTT
CDR3: CASSFTAGGTDTQYF

size: -
D: -
V: TRBV5-6
J: TRBJ2-5
DNA: TGTGCCAGCAGCTTACGACTAGGGGACGAGACCCAGTACTTC
CDR3: CASSLRLGDETQYF

size: -
D: -
V: TRBV28
J: TRBJ2-5
DNA: TGTGCCAGCAGAAGGGGGATGGAAGAGACCCAGTACTTC
CDR3: CASRRGMEETQYF

size: -
D: -
V: TRBV6-5
J: TRBJ2-6
DNA: TGTGCCAGCAGTTATCCCCAGGCGCTTGTCCTGACTTTC
CDR3: CASSYPQALVLTF

size: -
D: -
V: TRBV12-3/TRBV12-4
J: TRBJ1-1
DNA: TGTGCCAGCAGCCGACAGACTGAAGCTTTCTTT
CDR3: CASSRQTEAFF

size: -
D: -
V: TRBV9
J: TRBJ2-7
DNA: TGTGCCAGCAGCGTAGGCCGAACAGCGGGCGAGCAGTACTTC
CDR3: CASSVGRTAGEQYF

size: -
D: -
V: TRBV29-1
J: TRBJ1-1
DNA: TGCAGCGTTGTAGGGGTTTATGAAGCTTTCTTT
CDR3: CSVVGVYEAFF

size: -
D: -
V: TRBV3-1/TRBV3-2
J: TRBJ1-1
DNA: TGTGCCAGCAGCCAAGTAAGGGGGACTGAAGCTTTCTTT
CDR3: CASSQVRGTEAFF

size: -
D: -
V: TRBV6-6
J: TRBJ1-3
DNA: TGTGCCAGCAAGGAGGGAAACACCATATATTTT
CDR3: CASKEGNTIYF

size: -
D: -
V: TRBV3-1/TRBV3-2
J: TRBJ1-1
DNA: TGTGCCAGCAGCCAGCTTCTGGCTCGGGCTGAAGCTTTCTTT
CDR3: CASSQLLARAEAFF

size: few
D: TRBD2
V: TRBV5-1
J: TRBJ2-1
DNA: TGCGCCAGCAGACACGGGACTAGCGGGGGACCGACTAGCTCCTACAATGAGCAGTTCTTC
CDR3: CASRHGTSGGPTSSYNEQFF

size: -
D: TRBD2
V: TRBV4-1
J: TRBJ2-1
DNA: TGCGCCAGCAGCCAAGAGGGACTAGCGCGGCCCAATGAGCAGTTCTTC
CDR3: CASSQEGLARPNEQFF

size: -
D: -
V: TRBV3-1/TRBV3-2
J: TRBJ1-1
DNA: TGTGCCAGCAGCCAAGCTCTAGGTCCGCAGGGGACTGAAGCTTTCTTT
CDR3: CASSQALGPQGTEAFF

size: -
D: -
V: TRBV19
J: TRBJ2-2
DNA: TGTGCCAGTAGTACTCTATTGGACACCGGGGAGCTGTTTTTT
CDR3: CASSTLLDTGELFF

size: -
D: -
V: TRBV15
J: TRBJ2-3
DNA: TGTGCCACCAGCAGAGATAAGGTGGGCACGCAGTATTTT
CDR3: CATSRDKVGTQYF

size: -
D: TRBD2
V: TRBV3-1/TRBV3-2
J: TRBJ2-7
DNA: TGTGCCAGCAGCCAAGGCCGACTAGCGCGGGAGCGAGGGGAGCAGTACTTC
CDR3: CASSQGRLARERGEQYF

size: -
D: -
V: TRBV6-1
J: TRBJ2-1
DNA: TGTGCCAGCAGTGAATTGGTCGACTCGACCTGGTTCTTC
CDR3: CASSELVDSTWFF

size: -
D: -
V: TRBV5-4
J: TRBJ2-7
DNA: TGTGCCAGCAGCTTGGGGGGAGGGGGCGAGCAGTACTTC
CDR3: CASSLGGGGEQYF

size: -
D: -
V: TRBV4-1
J: TRBJ1-2
DNA: TGCGCCAGCAGCCAAGATTTTGGAACAGGGTATAGAGATGGCTACACCTTC
CDR3: CASSQDFGTGYRDGYTF

size: -
D: TRBD1
V: TRBV27
J: TRBJ2-5
DNA: TGTGCCAGCAGTTTAGGGACAGGGGTGAAGACCCAGTACTTC
CDR3: CASSLGTGVKTQYF

size: -
D: -
V: TRBV6-2/TRBV6-3
J: TRBJ2-7
DNA: TGTGCCAGCAGTTACACCCGGGACAACGAGCAGTACTTC
CDR3: CASSYTRDNEQYF

size: once
D: TRBD2
V: TRBV9
J: TRBJ2-1
DNA: TGTGCCAGCAGCGTAGTAGCGGGAGGACCTAATGAGCAGTTCTTC
CDR3: CASSVVAGGPNEQFF

size: -
D: -
V: TRBV7-9
J: TRBJ2-1
DNA: TGTGCCAGCAGCCCCCGGGGAGCGTTGGGTACACATGAGCAGTTCTTC
CDR3: CASSPRGALGTHEQFF

size: -
D: -
V: TRBV5-1
J: TRBJ1-3
DNA: TGCGCCAGCAGCCGAATAGGGGGATCTGGAAACACCATATATTTT
CDR3: CASSRIGGSGNTIYF

size: -
D: -
V: TRBV29-1
J: TRBJ2-5
DNA: TGCAGCGTTGATCTCGACTGGCAAGAGACCCAGTACTTC
CDR3: CSVDLDWQETQYF

size: -
D: -
V: TRBV6-1
J: TRBJ2-1
DNA: TGTGCCAGCAGTGAATTTCGGAATGAGCAGTTCTTC
CDR3: CASSEFRNEQFF

size: -
D: TRBD1
V: TRBV4-1
J: TRBJ2-1
DNA: TGCGCCAGCAGCGACATGTCCGGGACAGGGTACAATGAGCAGTTCTTC
CDR3: CASSDMSGTGYNEQFF

size: -
D: TRBD1
V: TRBV7-8
J: TRBJ1-5
DNA: TGTGCCAGCAGTCCGGGGGGACAGGGAGTATTAAGAAGGTCCCAGCATTTT
CDR3: CASSPGGQGVLRRSQHF

size: -
D: -
V: TRBV28
J: TRBJ1-5
DNA: TGTGCCAGCAGTCCCTCGCGGAGGGGAGGCGGGCAGCCCCAGCATTTT
CDR3: CASSPSRRGGGQPQHF

size: -
D: -
V: TRBV9
J: TRBJ2-5
DNA: TGTGCCAGCTTTCGGGAGTGGTCATCAATGGCGGAGACCCAGTACTTC
CDR3: CASFREWSSMAETQYF

size: -
D: TRBD1
V: TRBV7-9
J: TRBJ2-1
DNA: TGTGCCAGCAGCCAAACAGGGGGCTCATGGAATGAGCAGTTCTTC
CDR3: CASSQTGGSWNEQFF

size: -
D: -
V: TRBV7-2
J: TRBJ2-7
DNA: TGTGCCAGCAGCTTAAACCCTGGGAGTTCCGAGCAATACTTC
CDR3: CASSLNPGSSEQYF

size: -
D: -
V: TRBV7-6
J: TRBJ1-6
DNA: TGTGCCAGCAGCTTAGTGGGGCAGGGCGGTAATTCACCCCTCCACTTT
CDR3: CASSLVGQGGNSPLHF

size: -
D: TRBD1
V: TRBV6-4
J: TRBJ2-1
DNA: TGTGCCAGCAGTGGCGACAGGGGCAATGAGCAGTTCTTC
CDR3: CASSGDRGNEQFF

size: -
D: -
V: TRBV3-1/TRBV3-2
J: TRBJ1-2
DNA: TGTGCCAGCAGCCAAGGGTTCATACTTAACTATGGCTACACCTTC
CDR3: CASSQGFILNYGYTF

size: once
D: -
V: TRBV4-2
J: TRBJ1-3
DNA: TGTGCCAGCAGCCAAGAGGAGGGAAACACCATATATTTT
CDR3: CASSQEEGNTIYF

size: -
D: -
V: TRBV12-2
J: TRBJ1-2
DNA: TGTGCAAGTCGCATCATTTTTCAGGGGGGAGTATGTGTAAACTATGGCTACACCTTC
CDR3: CASRIIFQGGVCVNYGYTF

size: -
D: -
V: TRBV6-5
J: TRBJ2-5
DNA: TGTGCCAGCAGTCAAATGGCCCTAGAGGCTGAGACCCAGTACTTC
CDR3: CASSQMALEAETQYF

size: -
D: TRBD1
V: TRBV3-1/TRBV3-2
J: TRBJ2-2
DNA: TGTGCCAGCAGCCAATTACAGGGGGCGCGAAACACCGGGGAGCTGTTTTTT
CDR3: CASSQLQGARNTGELFF

size: -
D: TRBD1
V: TRBV18
J: TRBJ2-7
DNA: TGTGCCAGCTCACCGGTCGGGACAGTCTACGAGCAGTACTTC
CDR3: CASSPVGTVYEQYF

size: -
D: TRBD2
V: TRBV4-1
J: TRBJ2-7
DNA: TGCGCCAGCAGCCAGATGGGACTAGCGAACTACGAGCAGTACTTC
CDR3: CASSQMGLANYEQYF

size: -
D: -
V: TRBV10-3
J: TRBJ2-3
DNA: TGTGCCATCAGTGACCCACTAGCAGATCTCACAGATACGCAGTATTTT
CDR3: CAISDPLADLTDTQYF

size: -
D: TRBD2
V: TRBV7-3
J: TRBJ2-5
DNA: TGTGCCAGCAGCTTATCCGGACTAGCGGGGTGGCAGACCCAGTACTTC
CDR3: CASSLSGLAGWQTQYF

size: -
D: -
V: TRBV5-1
J: TRBJ1-5
DNA: TGCGCCAGCAGCATATCCGGGACACAAAATCAGCCCCAGCATTTT
CDR3: CASSISGTQNQPQHF

size: -
D: -
V: TRBV28
J: TRBJ1-6
DNA: TGTGCCAGCAGTTTGCCCCCAGGGACTGGCTCACCCCTCCACTTT
CDR3: CASSLPPGTGSPLHF

size: -
D: -
V: TRBV4-1
J: TRBJ2-7
DNA: TGCGCCAGCAGCCAAGAAGTTAGGGTGGGGAGGTCCTACGAGCAGTACTTC
CDR3: CASSQEVRVGRSYEQYF

size: -
D: -
V: TRBV3-1/TRBV3-2
J: TRBJ1-1
DNA: TGTGCCAGCAGCCAAGATCCTCAGGGTGGGACTGAAGCTTTCTTT
CDR3: CASSQDPQGGTEAFF

size: once
D: TRBD1
V: TRBV25-1
J: TRBJ2-2
DNA: TGTGCCAGCAGTGCAGACAGGGGCACGGGGGAGCTGTTTTTT
CDR3: CASSADRGTGELFF

size: -
D: -
V: TRBV7-2
J: TRBJ1-2
DNA: TGTGCCAGCAGCTTAGGAAGCGTCCCTGGCTACACCTTC
CDR3: CASSLGSVPGYTF